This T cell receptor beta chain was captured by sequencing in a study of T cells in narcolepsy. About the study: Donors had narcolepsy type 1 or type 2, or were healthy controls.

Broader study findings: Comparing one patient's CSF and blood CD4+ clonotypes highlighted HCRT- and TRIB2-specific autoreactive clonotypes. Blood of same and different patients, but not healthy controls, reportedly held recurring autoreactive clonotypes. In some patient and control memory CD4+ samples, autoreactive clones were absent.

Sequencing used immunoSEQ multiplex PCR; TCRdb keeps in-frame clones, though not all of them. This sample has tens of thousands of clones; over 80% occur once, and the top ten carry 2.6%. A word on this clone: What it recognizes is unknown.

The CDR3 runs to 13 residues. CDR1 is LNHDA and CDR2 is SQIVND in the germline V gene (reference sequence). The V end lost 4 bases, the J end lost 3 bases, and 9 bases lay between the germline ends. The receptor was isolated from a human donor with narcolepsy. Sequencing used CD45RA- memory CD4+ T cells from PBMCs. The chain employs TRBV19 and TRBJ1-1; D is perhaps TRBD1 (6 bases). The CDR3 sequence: CASSRSGDTEAFF. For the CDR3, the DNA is TGTGCCAGTAGTAGGTCAGGGGACACTGAAGCTTTCTTT.